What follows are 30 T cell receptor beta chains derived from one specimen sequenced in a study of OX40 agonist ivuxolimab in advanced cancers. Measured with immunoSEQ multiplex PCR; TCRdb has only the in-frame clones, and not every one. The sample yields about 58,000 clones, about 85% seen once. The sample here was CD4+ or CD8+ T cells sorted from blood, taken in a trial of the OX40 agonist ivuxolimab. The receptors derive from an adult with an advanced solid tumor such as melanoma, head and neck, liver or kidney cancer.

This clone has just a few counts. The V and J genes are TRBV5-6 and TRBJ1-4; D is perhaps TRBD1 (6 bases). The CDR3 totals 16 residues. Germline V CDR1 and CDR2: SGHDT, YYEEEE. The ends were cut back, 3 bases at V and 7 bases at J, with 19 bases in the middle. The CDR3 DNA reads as TGTGCCAGCAGCTCCTTAGACGGGGGGCATATTGAAAAACTGTTTTTT. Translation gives CASSSLDGGHIEKLFF.

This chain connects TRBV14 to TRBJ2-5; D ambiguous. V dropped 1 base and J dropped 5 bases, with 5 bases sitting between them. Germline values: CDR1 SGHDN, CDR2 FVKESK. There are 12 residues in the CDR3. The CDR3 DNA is TGTGCCAGCAGCCAAGGAAGGGAGACCCAGTACTTC. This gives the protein CASSQGRETQYF.

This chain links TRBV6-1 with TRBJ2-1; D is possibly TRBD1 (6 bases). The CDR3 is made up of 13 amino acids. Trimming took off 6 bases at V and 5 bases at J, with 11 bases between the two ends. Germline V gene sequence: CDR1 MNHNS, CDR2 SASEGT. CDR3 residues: CASRLGGNNEQFF. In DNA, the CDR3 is TGTGCCAGCAGACTAGGGGGAAACAATGAGCAGTTCTTC.

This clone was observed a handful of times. CDR3 residues: CSVAPSMNTEAFF. DNA for the CDR3: TGCAGCGTTGCCCCCTCAATGAACACTGAAGCTTTCTTT. The V and J genes are TRBV29-1 and TRBJ1-1; D is ambiguous. Trimming left V 4 bases short and J 0 bases short, with 9 bases between. Germline V gives CDR1 SQVTM, CDR2 ANQGSEA. The CDR3 contains 13 residues.

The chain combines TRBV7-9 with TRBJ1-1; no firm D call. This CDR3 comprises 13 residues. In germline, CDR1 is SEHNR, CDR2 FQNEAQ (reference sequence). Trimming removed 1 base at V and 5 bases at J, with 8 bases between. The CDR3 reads CASSLETGTEAFF. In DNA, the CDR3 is TGTGCCAGCAGCTTAGAAACGGGGACTGAAGCTTTCTTT. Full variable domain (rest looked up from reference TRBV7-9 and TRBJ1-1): DTGVSQNPRHKITKRGQNVTFRCDPISEHNRLYWYRQTLGQGPEFLTYFQNEAQLEKSRLLSDRFSAERPKGSFSTLEIQRTEQGDSAMYLCASSLETGTEAFFGQGTRLTVV.

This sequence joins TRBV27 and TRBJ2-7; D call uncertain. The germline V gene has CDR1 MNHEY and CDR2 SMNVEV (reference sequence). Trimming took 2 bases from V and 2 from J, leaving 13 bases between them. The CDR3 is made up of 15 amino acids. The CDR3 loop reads CASSLNLGSTYEQYF. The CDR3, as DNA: TGTGCCAGCAGTTTAAATCTGGGCTCAACCTACGAGCAGTACTTC.

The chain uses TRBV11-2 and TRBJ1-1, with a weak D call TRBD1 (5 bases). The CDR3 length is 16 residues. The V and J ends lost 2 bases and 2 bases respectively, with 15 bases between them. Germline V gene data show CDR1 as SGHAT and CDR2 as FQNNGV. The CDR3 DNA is TGTGCCAGCAGCTTATGGGGCTCTCGGGACAACACTGAAGCTTTCTTT. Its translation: CASSLWGSRDNTEAFF.

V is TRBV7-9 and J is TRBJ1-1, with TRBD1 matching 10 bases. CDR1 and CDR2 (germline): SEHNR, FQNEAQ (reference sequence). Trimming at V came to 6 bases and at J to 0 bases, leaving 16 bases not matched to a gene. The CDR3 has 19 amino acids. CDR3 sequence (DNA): TGTGCCAGCAGTAGAATATCGGGGACAGGGGCGGCCATGAACACTGAAGCTTTCTTT. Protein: CASSRISGTGAAMNTEAFF.

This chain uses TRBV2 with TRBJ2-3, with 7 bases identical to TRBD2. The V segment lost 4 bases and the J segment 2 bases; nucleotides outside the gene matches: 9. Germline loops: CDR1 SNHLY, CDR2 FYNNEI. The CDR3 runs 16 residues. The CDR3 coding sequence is TGTGCCAGCAGTGTTGCGGGAGCTTCAAACACAGATACGCAGTATTTT. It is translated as CASSVAGASNTDTQYF. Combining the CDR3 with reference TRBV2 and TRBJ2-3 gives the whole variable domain EPEVTQTPSHQVTQMGQEVILRCVPISNHLYFYWYRQILGQKVEFLVSFYNNEISEKSEIFDDQFSVERPDGSNFTLKIRSTKLEDSAMYFCASSVAGASNTDTQYFGPGTRLTVL.

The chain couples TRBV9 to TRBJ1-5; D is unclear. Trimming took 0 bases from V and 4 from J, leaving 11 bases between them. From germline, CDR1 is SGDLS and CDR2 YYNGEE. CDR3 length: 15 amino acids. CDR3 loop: CASSVDIGPNQPQHF. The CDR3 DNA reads TGTGCCAGCAGCGTAGATATCGGACCTAATCAGCCCCAGCATTTT.

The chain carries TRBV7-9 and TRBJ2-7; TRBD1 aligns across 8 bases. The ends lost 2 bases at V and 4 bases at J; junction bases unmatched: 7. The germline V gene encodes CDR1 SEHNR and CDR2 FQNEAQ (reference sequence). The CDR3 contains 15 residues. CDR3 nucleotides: TGTGCCAGCAGCTTACAGACAGGGGTGGAATACGAGCAGTACTTC. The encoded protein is CASSLQTGVEYEQYF.

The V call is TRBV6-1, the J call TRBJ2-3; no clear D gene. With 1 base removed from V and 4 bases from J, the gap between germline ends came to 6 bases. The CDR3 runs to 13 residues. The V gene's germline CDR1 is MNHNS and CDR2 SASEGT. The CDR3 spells CASSEGVPDTQYF. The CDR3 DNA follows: TGTGCCAGCAGTGAAGGGGTCCCAGATACGCAGTATTTT.

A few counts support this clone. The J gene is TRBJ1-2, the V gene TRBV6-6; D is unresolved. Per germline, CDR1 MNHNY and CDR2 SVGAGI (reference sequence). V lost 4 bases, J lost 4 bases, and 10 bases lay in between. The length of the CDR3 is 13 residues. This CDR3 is CASSSQTFYGYTF. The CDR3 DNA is TGTGCCAGCAGTTCCCAGACATTCTATGGCTACACCTTC.

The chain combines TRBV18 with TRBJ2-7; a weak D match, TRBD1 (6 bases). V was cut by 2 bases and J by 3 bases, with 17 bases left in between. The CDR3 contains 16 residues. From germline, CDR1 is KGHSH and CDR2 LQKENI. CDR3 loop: CASSPFPGTKNYEQYF. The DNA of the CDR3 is TGTGCCAGCTCACCATTTCCCGGGACAAAAAACTACGAGCAGTACTTC.

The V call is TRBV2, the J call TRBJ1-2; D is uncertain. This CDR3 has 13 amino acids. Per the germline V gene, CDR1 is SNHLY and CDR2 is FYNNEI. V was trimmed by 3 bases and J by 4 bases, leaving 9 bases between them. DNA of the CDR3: TGTGCCAGCAGTGAGAGTTTCCGCTATGGCTACACCTTC. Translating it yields CASSESFRYGYTF.

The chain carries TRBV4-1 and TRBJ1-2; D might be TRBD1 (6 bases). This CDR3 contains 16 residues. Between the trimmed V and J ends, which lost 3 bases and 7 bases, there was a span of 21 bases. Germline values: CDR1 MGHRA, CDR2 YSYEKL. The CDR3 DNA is TGCGCCAGCAGCCAGGCCCCGAGGGGGGGCAATGGTGGCTACACCTTC. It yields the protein CASSQAPRGGNGGYTF.

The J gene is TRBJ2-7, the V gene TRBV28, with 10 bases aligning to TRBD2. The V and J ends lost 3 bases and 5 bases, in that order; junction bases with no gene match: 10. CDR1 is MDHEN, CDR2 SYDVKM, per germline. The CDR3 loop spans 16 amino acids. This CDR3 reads CASSLMIAGGKDEQYF. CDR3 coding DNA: TGTGCCAGCAGTTTGATGATAGCGGGAGGTAAAGACGAGCAGTACTTC.

The CDR3 coding sequence is TGTGCCAGTAGGACCGGGGGGAACACTGAAGCTTTCTTT. Its protein is CASRTGGNTEAFF. The chain recombines TRBV19 with TRBJ1-1; tentative D call: TRBD1 (5 bases). CDR3 length: 13 amino acids. Trimming shortened V by 6 bases and J by 1 base, and 9 bases separated the two germline ends. Germline CDR1 and CDR2: LNHDA and SQIVND (reference sequence).

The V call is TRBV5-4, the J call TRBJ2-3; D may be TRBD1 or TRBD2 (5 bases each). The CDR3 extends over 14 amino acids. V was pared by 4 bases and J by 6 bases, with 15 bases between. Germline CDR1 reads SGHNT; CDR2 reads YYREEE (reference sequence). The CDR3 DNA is TGTGCCAGCAGCCCCGGCGTGGGGACGGATACGCAGTATTTT. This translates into CASSPGVGTDTQYF.

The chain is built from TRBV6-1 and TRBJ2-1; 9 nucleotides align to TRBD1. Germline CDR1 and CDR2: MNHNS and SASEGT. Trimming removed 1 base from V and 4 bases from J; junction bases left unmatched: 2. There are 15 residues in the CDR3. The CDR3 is CASSEVGQGYNEQFF. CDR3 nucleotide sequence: TGTGCCAGCAGTGAAGTGGGACAGGGTTACAATGAGCAGTTCTTC.

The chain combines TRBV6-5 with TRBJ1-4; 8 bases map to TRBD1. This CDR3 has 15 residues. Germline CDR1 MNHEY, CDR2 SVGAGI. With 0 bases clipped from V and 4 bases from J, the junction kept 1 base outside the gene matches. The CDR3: CASSYSGQVNEKLFF. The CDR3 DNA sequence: TGTGCCAGCAGTTACTCGGGACAGGTTAATGAAAAACTGTTTTTT.

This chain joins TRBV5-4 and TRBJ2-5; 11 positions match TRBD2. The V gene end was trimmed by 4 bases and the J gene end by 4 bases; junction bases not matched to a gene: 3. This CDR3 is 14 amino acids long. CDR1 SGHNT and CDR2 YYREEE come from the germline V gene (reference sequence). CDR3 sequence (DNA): TGTGCCAGCAGCCCCGGACTAGCGGGAGAGACCCAGTACTTC. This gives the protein CASSPGLAGETQYF.

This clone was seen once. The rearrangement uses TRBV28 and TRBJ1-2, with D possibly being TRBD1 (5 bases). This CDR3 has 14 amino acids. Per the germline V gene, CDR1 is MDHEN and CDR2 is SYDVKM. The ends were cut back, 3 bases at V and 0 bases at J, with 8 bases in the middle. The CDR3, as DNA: TGTGCCAGCAGTTTTCCGGGGGCTAACTATGGCTACACCTTC. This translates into CASSFPGANYGYTF.

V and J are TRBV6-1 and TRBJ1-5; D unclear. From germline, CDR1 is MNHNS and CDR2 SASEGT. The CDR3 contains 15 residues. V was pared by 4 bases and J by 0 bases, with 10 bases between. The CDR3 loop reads CASSAVGVSNQPQHF. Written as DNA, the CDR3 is TGTGCCAGCAGTGCCGTGGGCGTTAGCAATCAGCCCCAGCATTTT.

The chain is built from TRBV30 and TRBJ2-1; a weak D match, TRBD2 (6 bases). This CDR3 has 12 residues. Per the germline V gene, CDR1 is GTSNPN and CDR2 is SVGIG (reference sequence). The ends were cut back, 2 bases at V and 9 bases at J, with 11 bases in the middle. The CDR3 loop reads CAWSRDGGEQFF. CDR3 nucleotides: TGTGCCTGGAGTCGGGACGGGGGTGAGCAGTTCTTC.

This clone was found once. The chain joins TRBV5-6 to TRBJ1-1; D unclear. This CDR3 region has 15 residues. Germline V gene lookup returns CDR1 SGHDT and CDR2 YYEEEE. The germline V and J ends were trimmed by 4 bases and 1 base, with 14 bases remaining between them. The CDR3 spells CASSPGGVGNTEAFF. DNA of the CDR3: TGTGCCAGCAGCCCTGGCGGGGTCGGGAACACTGAAGCTTTCTTT.

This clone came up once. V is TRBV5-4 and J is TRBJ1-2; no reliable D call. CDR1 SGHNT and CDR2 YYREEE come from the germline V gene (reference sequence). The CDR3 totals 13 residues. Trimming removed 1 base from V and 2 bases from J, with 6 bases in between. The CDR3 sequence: CASSLSRNYGYTF. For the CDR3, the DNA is TGTGCCAGCAGCTTGAGCCGGAACTATGGCTACACCTTC.

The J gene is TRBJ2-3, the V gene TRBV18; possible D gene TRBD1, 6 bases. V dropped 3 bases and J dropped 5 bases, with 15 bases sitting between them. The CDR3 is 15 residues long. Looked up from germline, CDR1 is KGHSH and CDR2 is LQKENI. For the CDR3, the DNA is TGTGCCAGCTCACCCTCGGGACACCCTGGAGATACGCAGTATTTT. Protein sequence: CASSPSGHPGDTQYF.

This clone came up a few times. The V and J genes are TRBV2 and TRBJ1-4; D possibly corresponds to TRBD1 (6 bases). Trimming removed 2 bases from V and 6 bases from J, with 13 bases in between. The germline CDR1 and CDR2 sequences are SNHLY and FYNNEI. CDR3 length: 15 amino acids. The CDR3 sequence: CASSEQGIGYEKLFF. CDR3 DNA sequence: TGTGCCAGCAGTGAACAGGGGATCGGGTATGAAAAACTGTTTTTT. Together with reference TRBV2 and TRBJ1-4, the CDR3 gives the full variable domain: EPEVTQTPSHQVTQMGQEVILRCVPISNHLYFYWYRQILGQKVEFLVSFYNNEISEKSEIFDDQFSVERPDGSNFTLKIRSTKLEDSAMYFCASSEQGIGYEKLFFGSGTQLSVL.

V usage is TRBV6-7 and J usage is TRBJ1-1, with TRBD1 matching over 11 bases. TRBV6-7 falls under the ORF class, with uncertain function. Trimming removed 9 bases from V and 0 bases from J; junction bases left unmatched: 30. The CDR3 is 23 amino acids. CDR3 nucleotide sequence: TGTGCCAGACGAACTCCCTCGGGGTTTTTACGAAGGACAGGGGGCGTCCTGAACACTGAAGCTTTCTTT. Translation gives CARRTPSGFLRRTGGVLNTEAFF.